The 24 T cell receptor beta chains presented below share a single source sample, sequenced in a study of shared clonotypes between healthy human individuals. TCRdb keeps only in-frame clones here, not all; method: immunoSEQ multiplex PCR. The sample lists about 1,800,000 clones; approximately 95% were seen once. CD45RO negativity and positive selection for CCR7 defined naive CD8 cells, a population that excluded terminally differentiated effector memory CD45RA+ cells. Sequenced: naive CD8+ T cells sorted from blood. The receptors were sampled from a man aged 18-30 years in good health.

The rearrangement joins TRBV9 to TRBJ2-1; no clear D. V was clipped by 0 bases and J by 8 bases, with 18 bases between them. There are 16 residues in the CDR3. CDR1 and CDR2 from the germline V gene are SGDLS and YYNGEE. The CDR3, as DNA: TGTGCCAGCAGCGTAGGGAGTGGTCCCTTGGTGGATGAGCAGTTCTTC. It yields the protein CASSVGSGPLVDEQFF.

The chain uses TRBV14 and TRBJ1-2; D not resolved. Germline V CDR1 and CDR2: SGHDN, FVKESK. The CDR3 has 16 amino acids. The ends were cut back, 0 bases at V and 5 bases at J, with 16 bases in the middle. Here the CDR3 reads CASSQEGLLRAYGYTF. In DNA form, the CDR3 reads TGTGCCAGCAGCCAAGAAGGCCTCCTTAGAGCATATGGCTACACCTTC.

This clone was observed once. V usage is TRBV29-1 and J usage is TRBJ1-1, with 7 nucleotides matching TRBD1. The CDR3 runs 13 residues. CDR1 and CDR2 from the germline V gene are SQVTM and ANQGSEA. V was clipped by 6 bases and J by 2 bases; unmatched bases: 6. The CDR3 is CSVIPGGNTEAFF. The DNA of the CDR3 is TGCAGCGTCATCCCAGGGGGAAACACTGAAGCTTTCTTT.

CDR3 region: CAWNRVPGLNTGELFF. CDR3 nucleotide sequence: TGTGCCTGGAACCGCGTGCCGGGGCTGAACACCGGGGAGCTGTTTTTT. The chain couples TRBV30 to TRBJ2-2; D is perhaps TRBD1 or TRBD2 (5 bases each). V was cut by 4 bases and J by 1 base, with 16 bases left in between. CDR1 and CDR2 (germline): GTSNPN, SVGIG (reference sequence). The CDR3 consists of 16 residues.

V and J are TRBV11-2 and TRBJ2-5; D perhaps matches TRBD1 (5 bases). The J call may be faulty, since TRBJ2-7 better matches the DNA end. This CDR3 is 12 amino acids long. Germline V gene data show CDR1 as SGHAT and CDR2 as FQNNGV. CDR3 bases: TGTGCCAGCAGCACTGACAGTCACGAGCAGTACTTC. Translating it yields CASSTDSHEQYF.

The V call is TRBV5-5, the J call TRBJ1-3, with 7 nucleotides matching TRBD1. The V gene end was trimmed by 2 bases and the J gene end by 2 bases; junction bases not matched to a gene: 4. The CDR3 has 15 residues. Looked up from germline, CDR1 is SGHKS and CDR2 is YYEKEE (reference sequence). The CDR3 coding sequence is TGTGCCAGCAGCTTAGGAGACAGGGCTGGAAACACCATATATTTT. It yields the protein CASSLGDRAGNTIYF.

CDR3 residues: CASTPRTQINYGYTF. The CDR3 nucleotides read TGTGCCAGCACTCCCCGGACACAAATTAACTATGGCTACACCTTC. This rearrangement joins TRBV6-1 to TRBJ1-2; possibly TRBD1 for D (5 bases). This CDR3 is 15 amino acids long. V was clipped by 7 bases and J by 1 base, with 16 bases between them. From germline, CDR1 is MNHNS and CDR2 SASEGT.

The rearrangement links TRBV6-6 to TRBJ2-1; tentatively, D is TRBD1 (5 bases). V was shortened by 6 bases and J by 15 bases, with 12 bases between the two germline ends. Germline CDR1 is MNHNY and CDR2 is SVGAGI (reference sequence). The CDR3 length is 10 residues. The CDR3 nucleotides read TGTGCCAGCAGGCAGGGCAGGTCGTTCTTC. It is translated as CASRQGRSFF.

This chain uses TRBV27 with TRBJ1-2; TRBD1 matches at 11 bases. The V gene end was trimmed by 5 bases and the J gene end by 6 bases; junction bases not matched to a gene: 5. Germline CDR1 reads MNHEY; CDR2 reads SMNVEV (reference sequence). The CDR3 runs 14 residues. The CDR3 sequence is CASSDQGQGDGYTF. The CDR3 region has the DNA TGTGCCAGCAGTGACCAGGGACAGGGGGATGGCTACACCTTC.

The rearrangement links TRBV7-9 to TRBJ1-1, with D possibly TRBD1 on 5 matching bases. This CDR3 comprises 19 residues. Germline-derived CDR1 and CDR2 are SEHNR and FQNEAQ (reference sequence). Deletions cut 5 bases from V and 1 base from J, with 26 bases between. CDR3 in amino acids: CASSPWGGGAAMGNTEAFF. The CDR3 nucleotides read TGTGCCAGCAGCCCGTGGGGTGGTGGGGCTGCCATGGGGAACACTGAAGCTTTCTTT.

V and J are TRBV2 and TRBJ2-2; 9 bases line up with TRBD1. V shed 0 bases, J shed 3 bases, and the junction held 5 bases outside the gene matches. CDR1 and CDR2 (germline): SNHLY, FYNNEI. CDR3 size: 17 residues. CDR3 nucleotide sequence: TGTGCCAGCAGTGAAGCCGGAGGGACAGGGTACACCGGGGAGCTGTTTTTT. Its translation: CASSEAGGTGYTGELFF.

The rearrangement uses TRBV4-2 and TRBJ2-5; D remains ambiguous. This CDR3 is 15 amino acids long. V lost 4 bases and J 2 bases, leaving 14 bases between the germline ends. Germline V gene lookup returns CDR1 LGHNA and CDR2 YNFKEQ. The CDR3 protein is CASSPSATEQETQYF. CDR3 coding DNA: TGTGCCAGCAGCCCGTCAGCGACCGAACAAGAGACCCAGTACTTC.

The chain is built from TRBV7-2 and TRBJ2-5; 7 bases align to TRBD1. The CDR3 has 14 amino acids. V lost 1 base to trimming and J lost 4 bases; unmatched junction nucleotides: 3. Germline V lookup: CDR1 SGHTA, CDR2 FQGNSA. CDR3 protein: CASSLDRGRETQYF. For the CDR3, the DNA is TGTGCCAGCAGCTTAGACAGGGGTCGAGAGACCCAGTACTTC.

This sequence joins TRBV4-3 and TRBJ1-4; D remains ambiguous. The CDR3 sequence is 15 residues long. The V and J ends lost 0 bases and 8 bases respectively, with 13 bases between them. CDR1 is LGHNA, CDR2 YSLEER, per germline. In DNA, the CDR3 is TGCGCCAGCAGCCAAGAAAGGGTGCGAGGCGAAAAACTGTTTTTT. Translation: CASSQERVRGEKLFF.

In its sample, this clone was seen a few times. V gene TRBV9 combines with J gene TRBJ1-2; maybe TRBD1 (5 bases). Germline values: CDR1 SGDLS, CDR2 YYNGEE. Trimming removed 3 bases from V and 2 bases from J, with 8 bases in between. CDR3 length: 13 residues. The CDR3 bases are TGTGCCAGCAGCGCGGGACCGAACTATGGCTACACCTTC. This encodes CASSAGPNYGYTF.

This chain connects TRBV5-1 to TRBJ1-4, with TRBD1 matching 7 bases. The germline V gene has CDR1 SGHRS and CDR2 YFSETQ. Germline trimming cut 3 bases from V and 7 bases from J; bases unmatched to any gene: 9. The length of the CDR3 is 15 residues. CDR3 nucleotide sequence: TGCGCCAGCAGCTGGGCTGACAGGGATGGTGAAAAACTGTTTTTT. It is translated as CASSWADRDGEKLFF.

The CDR3 DNA follows: TGTGCCAGCAGTTCAGGGTTGGCCTACGAGCAGTACTTC. Translation: CASSSGLAYEQYF. The V and J genes are TRBV25-1 and TRBJ2-7, with TRBD1 as a possible D gene (5 bases). CDR1 and CDR2 (germline): MGHDK, SYGVNS. With 5 bases removed from V and 2 bases from J, the gap between germline ends came to 10 bases. The CDR3 has 13 amino acids.

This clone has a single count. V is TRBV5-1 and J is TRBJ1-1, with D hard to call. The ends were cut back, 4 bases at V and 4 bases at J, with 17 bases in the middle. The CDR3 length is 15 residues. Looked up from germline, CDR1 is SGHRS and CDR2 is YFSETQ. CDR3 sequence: CASSTRRESGTEAFF. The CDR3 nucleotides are TGCGCCAGCAGCACGAGACGGGAATCAGGCACTGAAGCTTTCTTT.

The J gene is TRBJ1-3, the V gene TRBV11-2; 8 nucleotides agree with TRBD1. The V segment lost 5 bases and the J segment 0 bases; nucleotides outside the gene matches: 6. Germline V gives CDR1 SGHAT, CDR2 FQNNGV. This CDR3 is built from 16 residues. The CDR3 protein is CASSTDRGASGNTIYF. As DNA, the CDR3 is TGTGCCAGCAGCACAGACAGGGGAGCCTCTGGAAACACCATATATTTT.

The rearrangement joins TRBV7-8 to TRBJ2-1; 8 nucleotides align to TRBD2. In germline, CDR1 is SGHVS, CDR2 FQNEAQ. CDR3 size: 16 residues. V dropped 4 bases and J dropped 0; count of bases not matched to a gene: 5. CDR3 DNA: TGTGCCAGCAGCTCCGTAGCGGGAAACTCCTACAATGAGCAGTTCTTC. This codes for CASSSVAGNSYNEQFF.

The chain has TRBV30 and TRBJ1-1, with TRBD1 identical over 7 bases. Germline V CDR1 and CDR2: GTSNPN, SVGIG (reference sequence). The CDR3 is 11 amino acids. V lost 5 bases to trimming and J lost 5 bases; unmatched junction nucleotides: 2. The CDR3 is CAWDRDTEAFF. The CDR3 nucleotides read TGTGCCTGGGACAGGGATACTGAAGCTTTCTTT.

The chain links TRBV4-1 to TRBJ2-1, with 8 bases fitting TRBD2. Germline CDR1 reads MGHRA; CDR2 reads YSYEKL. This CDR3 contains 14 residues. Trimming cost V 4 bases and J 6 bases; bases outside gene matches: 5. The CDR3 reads CASSLRTSSNEQFF. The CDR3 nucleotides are TGCGCCAGCAGCCTTCGGACTAGCTCCAATGAGCAGTTCTTC.

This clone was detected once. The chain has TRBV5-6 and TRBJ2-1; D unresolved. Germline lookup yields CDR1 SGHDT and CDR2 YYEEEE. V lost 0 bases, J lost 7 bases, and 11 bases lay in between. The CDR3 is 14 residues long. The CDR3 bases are TGTGCCAGCAGCTTGGGGAGCGCGGTAAATGAGCAGTTCTTC. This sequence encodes CASSLGSAVNEQFF.

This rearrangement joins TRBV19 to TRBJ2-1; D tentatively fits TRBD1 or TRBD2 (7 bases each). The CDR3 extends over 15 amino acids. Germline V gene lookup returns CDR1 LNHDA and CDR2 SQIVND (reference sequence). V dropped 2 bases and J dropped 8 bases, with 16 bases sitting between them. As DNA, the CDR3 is TGTGCCAGTAGTATAAGGAGCGGGACAGTCTATGAGCAGTTCTTC. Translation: CASSIRSGTVYEQFF.